This T cell receptor (beta chain) was captured in a study of naive and memory T cell subsets. This clonotype was detected only a few times. Its antigen is unidentified. Study outcomes and limitations: From naive to CM, EM and EMRA, diversity decreased and Gini increased. Naive and memory subsets had different power law exponents for TCR abundance.

Germline V lookup: CDR1 SGHAT, CDR2 FQDESV (reference sequence). The CDR3 has 16 residues. Trimming removed 5 bases from V and 0 bases from J, with 17 bases in between. Four subsets defined by CD45RA and CD27 were sorted after CD3, CD4, CD8 and live/dead staining. Both TRBC1 and TRBC2 were covered by a beta constant-region primer of two equimolar oligonucleotides. Ligated cDNA was amplified by four rounds of PCR with nested alpha and beta constant-region primers and SP2. From the UMI-ligation and nested PCR reads, TCRdb called clonotypes with MiXCR, one entry per CDR3 protein. The table shows roughly 140,000 distinct CDR3 sequences, with about 17% occurring only once.

Sequenced: naive CD4+ T cells from blood. The chain carries TRBV11-1 and TRBJ2-7; D might be TRBD1 or TRBD2, each matching 5 bases. This TCR was recovered from a human donor in good health. The CDR3 nucleotides are TGTGCCAGCAGCAATCCCGGGACCTTCAGCTCCTACGAGCAGTACTTC. Translated: CASSNPGTFSSYEQYF. Full variable domain (rest looked up from reference TRBV11-1 and TRBJ2-7): EAEVAQSPRYKITEKSQAVAFWCDPISGHATLYWYRQILGQGPELLVQFQDESVVDDSQLPKDRFSAERLKGVDSTLKIQPAELGDSAMYLCASSNPGTFSSYEQYFGPGTRLTVT.